This T cell receptor beta chain comes out of a study of blood T cell repertoires in COVID-19. Source study methods: Reference gene primer amplification in the assay estimated nucleated cell counts. Clones were read by immunoSEQ multiplex PCR, and TCRdb kept only the in-frame ones, dropping some. That table supplies the V and J calls and clone size; D and trimming were determined from the DNA. The data show about 60,000 clones, approximately 84% seen once. With V trimmed by 4 bases and J by 7 bases, 12 bases remained unmatched. Per germline, CDR1 MNHEY and CDR2 SVGAGI. The CDR3 covers 15 residues. Seattle patients were enrolled during active infection and followed longitudinally.

This clonotype originated in a man in his fifties or sixties with COVID-19, enrolled during active disease. Sample: peripheral blood. This chain joins TRBV6-5 and TRBJ2-7; 8 bases match TRBD1. The CDR3 here is CASSSTGGHPGEQYF. The CDR3 DNA reads TGTGCCAGCAGTTCCACAGGGGGACATCCAGGGGAGCAGTACTTC.